These T cell receptor beta chains were read from a single sample in a study of T cell responses to AZD1222 COVID-19 vaccine. Sequenced by immunoSEQ multiplex PCR; TCRdb stores in-frame clones only, minus some. The sample has 90,000 or so clones; approximately 89% are singletons. The sample here was peripheral blood, taken 28 days after the second AZD1222 dose. The receptors were sampled from an adult who received the AZD1222 COVID-19 vaccine. Each CDR3 is given with its conserved first and last residue. A D gene is named only where the DNA matches it firmly. Clone sizes are given selectively: once, few, many, or a class where the clone is expanded.

cdr3_aa | v_call | d_call | clone_size
CAWTGGLSNQPQHF | TRBV30 | TRBD1 | NA
CASSQDGRGTEAFF | TRBV4-3 | NA | NA
CASSVEAGWRYEQFF | TRBV6-5 | NA | NA
CASSFYVPAITSIGNTIYF | TRBV7-2 | NA | NA
CASSQLRGSYEQYF | TRBV4-1 | NA | few
CASSYSGLANYGYTF | TRBV6-5 | NA | NA
CASSYRTGGFTEAFF | TRBV7-9 | TRBD1 | NA
CASSGDPSGGTYLAFF | TRBV5-1 | TRBD2 | NA
CASSPPGGNTIYF | TRBV18 | NA | few
CATSPYGANYGYTF | TRBV15 | NA | NA
CASSFGGYTEAFF | TRBV6-2/TRBV6-3 | NA | once
CASSTTGIGYTF | TRBV6-2/TRBV6-3 | NA | once
CAWSGGYGYTF | TRBV30 | NA | NA
CASSPGQGRYEQYF | TRBV7-6 | TRBD1 | NA
CASNWGGSTYEQYF | TRBV7-9 | TRBD2 | NA
CATAEGAGYEQYF | TRBV15 | NA | once
CASSYPTVKVPNTEAFF | TRBV6-2/TRBV6-3 | NA | NA
CASRSGRHTGELFF | TRBV27 | NA | NA
CASSASMDAEAFF | TRBV4-1 | NA | NA
CASSWEGETQYF | TRBV6-5 | NA | NA
CASLLLGTGSNEQFF | TRBV6-5 | TRBD1 | NA
CASSPPGWYQETQYF | TRBV3-1/TRBV3-2 | NA | NA
CASSSGGRGRANEQFF | TRBV5-6 | NA | NA
CSVEEGVGYTF | TRBV29-1 | NA | NA
CASSFPLRGEGNQPQHF | TRBV28 | NA | NA
CASSYATVYNEQFF | TRBV6-2/TRBV6-3 | NA | once
CAWRDHGAGKNTEAFF | TRBV30 | NA | NA
CASSPRDGPSTDTQYF | TRBV18 | NA | NA
CASSFTGATEAFF | TRBV5-5 | TRBD1 | NA
CASAGAGGDRSGYGYTF | TRBV11-3 | TRBD1 | NA
CASSFQGMENTEAFF | TRBV7-2 | NA | few
CASSPTTGWYTEAFF | TRBV18 | NA | NA
CASRLDGNYGYTF | TRBV6-5 | NA | NA
CASSLEFSAGELFF | TRBV7-2 | NA | NA
CASSVVVGQAQETQYF | TRBV19 | TRBD1 | NA
CASSIGETQPQHF | TRBV19 | NA | few
CASSRRGQANSPLHF | TRBV5-8 | TRBD1 | NA
CASSLGRGPALAEAFF | TRBV7-2 | TRBD1 | NA
CASSVAPDTGELFF | TRBV9 | NA | NA
CAWTGADSNQPQHF | TRBV30 | NA | few
CASAESTYGYTF | TRBV7-2 | NA | NA
CAFPFDRGPGCELNSPLHF | TRBV23-1 | NA | few
CASSSRQRYGYTF | TRBV28 | NA | NA
CASSLDTPDGQPQHF | TRBV5-1 | NA | NA
CASRSTDNEQFF | TRBV12-3/TRBV12-4 | NA | NA
CASSKERTGRGANVLTF | TRBV7-7 | TRBD1 | once
CASSIVSQGRGNTEAFF | TRBV7-2 | NA | NA
CATSDGGGQGYGYTF | TRBV24-1 | TRBD1 | NA
CASSLRASRSYGYTF | TRBV3-1/TRBV3-2 | NA | NA
CASSWDLSTDTQYF | TRBV7-8 | NA | once
CASVPGAYQPQHF | TRBV2 | NA | NA
CASSLPSEGNTEAFF | TRBV18 | NA | NA
CASSSRSSGQGSEAFF | TRBV11-1 | NA | few